These 30 T cell receptor beta chains were all obtained from the same sample, sequenced in a study of identical twins. One entry per CDR3 protein results from TCRdb running MiXCR on the 5' RACE reads. The table has about 690,000 distinct CDR3 sequences, about 20% seen once. This same sample was also part of a study on T cells expressing NK-cell markers.

Sequences were obtained from PBMCs. The receptors here all came from a woman under 30 in good health.

The J gene is TRBJ2-7, the V gene TRBV11-3; no clear D gene. Germline V gene data show CDR1 as SGHNT and CDR2 as YENEEA. This CDR3 has 14 residues. Trimming pared 5 bases from V and 5 bases from J, leaving 16 bases between. The CDR3 bases are TGTGCCAGCAGCCCCCCGAGACGCAAGGACGAGCAGTACTTC. Its translation: CASSPPRRKDEQYF.

This clonotype was detected a few times. This chain joins TRBV6-5 and TRBJ1-4; D gene unclear. Germline CDR1 MNHEY, CDR2 SVGAGI. CDR3 size: 14 residues. V dropped 2 bases and J dropped 0 bases, with 4 bases sitting between them. CDR3 in DNA: TGTGCCAGCAGTTACGTAGCAACTAATGAAAAACTGTTTTTT. Protein: CASSYVATNEKLFF.

This clonotype has more than one count but fewer than ten. The V gene is TRBV9, the J gene TRBJ2-1; TRBD2 agrees at 10 bases. The germline gives CDR1 SGDLS, CDR2 YYNGEE. The CDR3 consists of 16 residues. V dropped 4 bases and J dropped 4; count of bases not matched to a gene: 8. The CDR3 bases are TGTGCCAGCAGCTTGGGAGCGGGGGGGCCGTACAATGAGCAGTTCTTC. Protein: CASSLGAGGPYNEQFF. Full variable domain (missing parts from reference TRBV9 and TRBJ2-1): DSGVTQTPKHLITATGQRVTLRCSPRSGDLSVYWYQQSLDQGLQFLIQYYNGEERAKGNILERFSAQQFPDLHSELNLSSLELGDSALYFCASSLGAGGPYNEQFFGPGTRLTVL.

To note about this clonotype: A much larger clone lies one base from this, so it may be a read error. The chain is built from TRBV12-3 or TRBV12-4 and TRBJ2-2, with D maybe TRBD1 (5 bases). The CDR3 spans 14 residues. The CDR3 region is CASGFGQNTGELFF. The CDR3 nucleotides read TGTGCCAGCGGTTTTGGACAGAACACCGGGGAGCTGTTTTTT.

V is TRBV12-3 or TRBV12-4 and J is TRBJ2-5; 12 nucleotides align to TRBD2. CDR3 length: 17 residues. Germline trimming cut 6 bases from V and 5 bases from J; bases unmatched to any gene: 13. The CDR3 coding sequence is TGTGCCAGCAGCACCGGACTAGCGGGGACCCTAAGTGAGACCCAGTACTTC. Translated: CASSTGLAGTLSETQYF.

This clonotype was seen a handful of times. This chain's CDR3 is CASSLAQGFGQPQHF. The CDR3 bases are TGTGCCAGCAGCTTAGCGCAGGGGTTCGGGCAGCCCCAGCATTTT. V gene TRBV7-2 combines with J gene TRBJ1-5; D might be TRBD1 (6 bases). Trimming pared 0 bases from V and 7 bases from J, leaving 13 bases between. From germline, CDR1 is SGHTA and CDR2 FQGNSA. There are 15 residues in the CDR3.

Many counts were recorded for this clonotype. DNA of the CDR3: TGCACGTCAAGGGTGGGGCAGGGGGCCACTGAAGCTTTCTTT. Protein: CTSRVGQGATEAFF. V and J are TRBV20-1 and TRBJ1-1, with 8 bases matching TRBD1. The CDR3 has 14 amino acids. Germline V CDR1 and CDR2: DFQATT, SNEGSKA (reference sequence).

This clonotype occurred a few times. This chain joins TRBV20-1 and TRBJ1-6; D is possibly TRBD1 (5 bases). The CDR3 length is 15 residues. Germline-derived CDR1 and CDR2 are DFQATT and SNEGSKA (reference sequence). V dropped 0 bases and J dropped 3 bases, with 9 bases sitting between them. CDR3 in DNA: TGCAGTGCTAGAGATACAGGTCACTATAATTCACCCCTCCACTTT. Translated: CSARDTGHYNSPLHF.

At least ten counts were recorded for this clonotype. The chain uses TRBV10-2 and TRBJ1-1, with a tentative D call TRBD1 (5 bases). Trimming left V 6 bases short and J 1 base short, with 12 bases between. Germline V gives CDR1 WSHSY, CDR2 SAAADI. This CDR3 has 14 residues. The CDR3 nucleotides are TGCGCCAGCAGAGTGGCAGGGCCGAACACTGAAGCTTTCTTT. Amino acids: CASRVAGPNTEAFF.

This clonotype occurred a few times. The chain links TRBV6-2 or TRBV6-3 to TRBJ2-7; no clear D gene. Trimming took 2 bases from V and 5 from J, leaving 7 bases between them. Germline values: CDR1 MNHEY, CDR2 SVGEGT. The CDR3 runs to 12 residues. The CDR3 coding sequence is TGTGCCAGCAGTTACGTAGGGAACGAGCAGTACTTC. Protein product: CASSYVGNEQYF.

This clonotype was detected only a few times. CDR3 nucleotide sequence: TGTGCCAGCAGTTCGGCCCGGGGGACGGCCGTTGGGCAGTACTTC. Residues: CASSSARGTAVGQYF. The V gene is TRBV27, the J gene TRBJ2-7; perhaps TRBD2 as D (6 bases). Germline V gene lookup returns CDR1 MNHEY and CDR2 SMNVEV (reference sequence). Trimming took 4 bases from V and 9 from J, leaving 22 bases between them. The CDR3 totals 15 residues.

This clonotype was counted a few times. The V gene is TRBV29-1, the J gene TRBJ1-5; perhaps TRBD1 as D (5 bases). The CDR3 is 14 amino acids. CDR1 and CDR2 from the germline V gene are SQVTM and ANQGSEA. V gave up 7 bases and J gave up 2 bases, with 15 bases separating them. As DNA, the CDR3 is TGCAGCGCCAGGGTGAAGTTAGGCAATCAGCCCCAGCATTTT. Translation gives CSARVKLGNQPQHF.

This clonotype has just a few counts. The chain couples TRBV12-3 or TRBV12-4 to TRBJ2-5; D gene unclear. The ends were cut back, 2 bases at V and 2 bases at J, with 12 bases in the middle. The CDR3 totals 15 residues. CDR3 region: CASSLYGLMQETQYF. Here the CDR3 DNA reads TGTGCCAGCAGTTTATATGGGTTAATGCAAGAGACCCAGTACTTC.

The chain combines TRBV6-5 with TRBJ2-3, with D perhaps matching TRBD1 (5 bases). The germline V and J ends were trimmed by 2 bases and 4 bases, with 13 bases remaining between them. The CDR3 runs to 15 residues. CDR1 is MNHEY and CDR2 is SVGAGI in the germline V gene. This CDR3 reads CASSYAGRRADTQYF. CDR3 DNA: TGTGCCAGCAGTTACGCAGGGCGGAGAGCAGATACGCAGTATTTT.

The chain carries TRBV20-1 and TRBJ2-3, with 10 bases identical to TRBD1. Germline trimming cut 6 bases from V and 5 bases from J; bases unmatched to any gene: 20. The CDR3 sequence is 18 residues long. CDR1 and CDR2 from the germline V gene are DFQATT and SNEGSKA (reference sequence). CDR3 DNA: TGCAGTGCGATCCCCCTTTTTGGGACAGGGGATCTGGGAGATACGCAGTATTTT. As protein: CSAIPLFGTGDLGDTQYF.

This clonotype showed up many times. The V and J genes are TRBV7-9 and TRBJ1-2, with D possibly TRBD1 on 6 matching bases. V dropped 4 bases and J dropped 3 bases, with 12 bases sitting between them. The CDR3 covers 14 residues. The V gene's germline CDR1 is SEHNR and CDR2 FQNEAQ (reference sequence). The CDR3 is CASSSGEQDYGYTF. CDR3 coding DNA: TGTGCCAGCAGCTCAGGGGAGCAGGACTATGGCTACACCTTC.

This clonotype has a count of ten or more. The chain couples TRBV7-9 to TRBJ2-2; 8 nucleotides match TRBD1. Germline V lookup: CDR1 SEHNR, CDR2 FQNEAQ (reference sequence). The ends lost 4 bases at V and 5 bases at J; junction bases unmatched: 6. CDR3 length equals 15 residues. CDR3 loop: CASSSGQGNTGELFF. CDR3 in DNA: TGTGCCAGCAGCTCTGGACAGGGAAATACCGGGGAGCTGTTTTTT.

This clonotype was observed a few times. Here the CDR3 DNA reads TGCAGTGCTGGACGGGCCAATGAGCAGTTCTTC. Its protein is CSAGRANEQFF. This chain connects TRBV20-1 to TRBJ2-1; D is unclear. Looked up from germline, CDR1 is DFQATT and CDR2 is SNEGSKA (reference sequence). There are 11 residues in the CDR3. V lost 5 bases to trimming and J lost 6 bases, with 8 bases between them.

This clonotype has a handful of counts. V is TRBV7-9 and J is TRBJ2-7; 8 bases agree with TRBD1. The CDR3 spans 15 residues. Germline values: CDR1 SEHNR, CDR2 FQNEAQ (reference sequence). V lost 1 base to trimming and J lost 5 bases; unmatched junction nucleotides: 7. CDR3 region: CASSLVITGGNEQYF. DNA for the CDR3: TGTGCCAGCAGCTTAGTCATCACAGGGGGGAACGAGCAGTACTTC.

The V gene is TRBV29-1, the J gene TRBJ2-1; D assignment may be TRBD1 or TRBD2 (5 bases each). The CDR3 runs to 12 residues. Germline V gene sequence: CDR1 SQVTM, CDR2 ANQGSEA. The V gene lost 1 base and the J gene lost 5 bases, with 6 bases spanning the gap. CDR3 nucleotide sequence: TGCAGCGTTGAAGGGGGGAACAATGAGCAGTTCTTC. Translated: CSVEGGNNEQFF.

The rearrangement joins TRBV12-3 or TRBV12-4 to TRBJ2-1; TRBD2 might be the D (6 bases). CDR3 size: 14 residues. Trimming cost V 7 bases and J 0 bases, with 10 bases left between them. The CDR3 is CASMEGHSYNEQFF. CDR3 bases: TGTGCCAGCATGGAGGGGCACTCCTACAATGAGCAGTTCTTC.

The rearrangement links TRBV13 to TRBJ2-7; D might be TRBD1 or TRBD2, each matching 5 bases. This CDR3 has 14 residues. CDR1 and CDR2 from the germline V gene are PRHDT and FYEKMQ (reference sequence). V was pared by 4 bases and J by 1 base, with 11 bases between. CDR3 loop: CASSSGTESYEQYF. As DNA, the CDR3 is TGTGCCAGCAGCTCCGGGACGGAATCCTACGAGCAGTACTTC.

This clonotype was counted ten times or more. The rearrangement uses TRBV20-1 and TRBJ1-5, with D unresolved. V lost 6 bases and J 0 bases, leaving 12 bases between the germline ends. Germline CDR1 DFQATT, CDR2 SNEGSKA (reference sequence). The CDR3 is 14 residues long. This chain's CDR3 is CSAPDYYSNQPQHF. The DNA of the CDR3 is TGCAGTGCGCCGGACTATTATAGCAATCAGCCCCAGCATTTT.

This clonotype has a handful of counts. J is TRBJ1-2 and V is TRBV4-3; no definite D call. The CDR3 runs to 16 residues. The V gene's germline CDR1 is LGHNA and CDR2 YSLEER. Trimming left V 1 base short and J 2 bases short, with 14 bases between. CDR3 in amino acids: CASSQVPPTVNYGYTF. CDR3 coding DNA: TGCGCCAGCAGCCAAGTACCCCCGACTGTCAACTATGGCTACACCTTC.

This clonotype has a handful of counts. DNA of the CDR3: TGTGCCAGCAGCCCCGGACAGGGGGCAAACGGGGAGCTGTTTTTT. Translated: CASSPGQGANGELFF. The chain combines TRBV4-2 with TRBJ2-2; TRBD1 matches 11 bases. V trimming: 4 bases; J trimming: 7 bases; junction bases outside the gene matches: 5. Germline loops: CDR1 LGHNA, CDR2 YNFKEQ. The CDR3 totals 15 residues.

This clonotype was seen more than once but under ten times. The chain couples TRBV27 to TRBJ1-1; tentative D call: TRBD1 (5 bases). Germline V gene data show CDR1 as MNHEY and CDR2 as SMNVEV (reference sequence). This CDR3 has 14 amino acids. Trimming took 6 bases from V and 3 from J, leaving 14 bases between them. CDR3: CASSALMGDTEAFF. CDR3 sequence (DNA): TGTGCCAGCAGCGCTTTGATGGGGGACACTGAAGCTTTCTTT.

The rearrangement uses TRBV29-1 and TRBJ2-5; tentative D call: TRBD2 (5 bases). The CDR3 length is 12 residues. Trimming pared 6 bases from V and 5 bases from J, leaving 13 bases between. Germline CDR1 and CDR2: SQVTM and ANQGSEA. The CDR3: CSVTWGDETQYF. CDR3 DNA sequence: TGCAGCGTCACTTGGGGAGACGAGACCCAGTACTTC.

Here the CDR3 reads CSAPLAGVGDTQYF. The DNA for the CDR3 is TGCAGTGCTCCGCTAGCGGGAGTTGGTGATACGCAGTATTTT. The J gene is TRBJ2-3, the V gene TRBV20-1, with 10 bases matching TRBD2. CDR1 and CDR2 (germline): DFQATT, SNEGSKA (reference sequence). V was clipped by 5 bases and J by 6 bases; unmatched bases: 8. The CDR3 runs to 14 residues.

The sample holds many counts of this clonotype. The chain joins TRBV12-5 to TRBJ2-5; either TRBD1 or TRBD2 may supply D (5 bases each). CDR3 length: 19 residues. Per germline, CDR1 LGHNT and CDR2 FRNRAP. Deletions cut 0 bases from V and 1 base from J, with 21 bases between. CDR3: CASGLVRDGTANFQETQYF. CDR3 in DNA: TGTGCTAGTGGTTTGGTTAGGGATGGGACGGCGAACTTCCAAGAGACCCAGTACTTC.

The table lists this clonotype with many counts. The V gene is TRBV12-3 or TRBV12-4, the J gene TRBJ2-5; 8 positions agree with TRBD2. V was clipped by 5 bases and J by 2 bases; unmatched bases: 7. CDR3 length: 15 residues. Here the CDR3 DNA reads TGTGCCAGCAGTCCCGAGCGGGGGAGACAAGAGACCCAGTACTTC. As protein: CASSPERGRQETQYF.